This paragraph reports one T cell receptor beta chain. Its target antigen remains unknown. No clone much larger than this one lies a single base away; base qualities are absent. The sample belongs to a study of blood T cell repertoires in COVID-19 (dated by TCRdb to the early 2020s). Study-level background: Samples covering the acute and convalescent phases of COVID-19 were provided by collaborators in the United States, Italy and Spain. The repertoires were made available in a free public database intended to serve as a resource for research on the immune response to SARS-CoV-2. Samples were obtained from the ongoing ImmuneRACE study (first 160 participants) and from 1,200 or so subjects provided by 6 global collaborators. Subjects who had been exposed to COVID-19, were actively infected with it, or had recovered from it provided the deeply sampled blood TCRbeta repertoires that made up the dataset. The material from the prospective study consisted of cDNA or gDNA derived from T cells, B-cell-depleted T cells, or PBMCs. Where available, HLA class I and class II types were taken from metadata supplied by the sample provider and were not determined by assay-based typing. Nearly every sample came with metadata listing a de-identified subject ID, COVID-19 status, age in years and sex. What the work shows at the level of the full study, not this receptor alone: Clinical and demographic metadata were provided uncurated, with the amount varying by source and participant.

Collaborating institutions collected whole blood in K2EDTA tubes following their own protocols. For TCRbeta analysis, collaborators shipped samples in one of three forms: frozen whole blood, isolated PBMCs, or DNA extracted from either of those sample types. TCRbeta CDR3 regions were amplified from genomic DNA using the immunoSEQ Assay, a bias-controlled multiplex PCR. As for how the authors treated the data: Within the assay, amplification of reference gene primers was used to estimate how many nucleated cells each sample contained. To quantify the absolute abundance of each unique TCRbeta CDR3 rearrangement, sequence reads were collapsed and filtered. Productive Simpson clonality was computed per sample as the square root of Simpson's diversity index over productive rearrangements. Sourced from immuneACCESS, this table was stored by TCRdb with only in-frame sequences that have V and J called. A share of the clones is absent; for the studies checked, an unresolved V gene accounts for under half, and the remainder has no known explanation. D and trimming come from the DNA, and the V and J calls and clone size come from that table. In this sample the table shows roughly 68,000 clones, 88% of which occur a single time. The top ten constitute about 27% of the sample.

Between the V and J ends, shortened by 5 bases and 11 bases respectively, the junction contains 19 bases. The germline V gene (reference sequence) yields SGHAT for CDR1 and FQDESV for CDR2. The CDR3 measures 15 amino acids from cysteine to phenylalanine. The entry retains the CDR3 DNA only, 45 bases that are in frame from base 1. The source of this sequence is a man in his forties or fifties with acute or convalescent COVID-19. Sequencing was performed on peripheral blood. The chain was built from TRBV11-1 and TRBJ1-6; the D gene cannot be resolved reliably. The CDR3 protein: CASSEESGDRAPLHF. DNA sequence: TGTGCCAGCAGCGAGGAGTCTGGAGATCGGGCACCCCTCCACTTT.